The entry below describes one TCR beta chain. Its antigen is unknown. Method: immunoSEQ multiplex PCR; TCRdb's copy keeps in-frame clones and lacks some. The sample lists about 170,000 clones; more than 75% were seen once. Germline CDR1 and CDR2: KGHSH and LQKENI. CDR3 length: 17 residues. V shed 3 bases, J shed 0 bases, and the junction held 6 bases outside the gene matches. The data derive from a study of cytomegalovirus exposure and HLA in healthy donors. Overall study: The 90 to 150 validation repertoires used a platform that matched the one used for the 600 to 700 first-cohort repertoires, as a later analysis reported.

General observations from the study: In vitro work confirmed that a few CMV-associated chains recognize CMV antigens. Accounts indicate the classifier identified cytomegalovirus status with strong specificity and sensitivity. The study designated roughly 160 TCR beta chains cytomegalovirus-associated.

The sequenced sample was PBMCs. The receptor comes from a woman in her twenties or thirties in good health and CMV-seronegative. The chain links TRBV18 to TRBJ1-3; 9 bases align to TRBD1. Here the CDR3 reads CASSPSGQGSSGNTIYF. The CDR3 DNA reads as TGTGCCAGCTCACCCTCCGGACAGGGGAGCTCTGGAAACACCATATATTTT.